This paragraph covers one T cell receptor beta chain sequence. The sample is drawn from a study of blood T cell repertoires in COVID-19. About the research overall: Sites in the United States, Italy and Spain provided acute and convalescent COVID-19 samples. PBMCs, B-cell-depleted T cells, or T cells provided the cDNA or gDNA that made up the material.

Germline assignment: CDR1 SGHRS and CDR2 YFSETQ. The CDR3 extends over 13 amino acids. Trimming removed 3 bases at V and 6 bases at J, with 11 bases between. Study processing details: It was from reference gene primer amplification that nucleated cell counts were estimated. Clones were read by immunoSEQ multiplex PCR, and TCRdb kept only the in-frame ones, dropping some. That table furnishes V, J and clone size, whereas the DNA furnished D and trimming. Among 200,000 to 250,000 clones listed, 86% were seen once. This chain joins TRBV5-1 and TRBJ2-3; a weak D match, TRBD2 (6 bases). Sample: peripheral blood. The receptor was derived from a man younger than 45 who had recovered from COVID-19. DNA of the CDR3: TGCGCCAGCAGCTCAAGGGACTCGGATACGCAGTATTTT. Amino acids: CASSSRDSDTQYF.